Shown below are 24 T cell receptor beta chains from a single sample sequenced in a study of blood T cells in healthy people across ages. Primers used in a second PCR of roughly 7 to 12 cycles were a sample-barcoded 5' primer and a J-beta primer mix. From the 5' RACE reads, TCRdb called clonotypes with MiXCR, one entry per CDR3 protein. The sample shows roughly 800,000 distinct CDR3 sequences, 58% of them seen only once. Sequenced input: blood. These TCRs come from a man aged 25 to 45 in good health.

CDR3 residues: CASETVYNEQFF. CDR3 in DNA: TGTGCCTCCGAGACAGTATACAATGAGCAGTTCTTC. The chain employs TRBV2 and TRBJ2-1; D is perhaps TRBD1 (5 bases). Looked up from germline, CDR1 is SNHLY and CDR2 is FYNNEI. The CDR3 covers 12 residues. V gave up 11 bases and J gave up 4 bases, with 12 bases separating them.

Turning to this clonotype: Given the absence of the conserved phenylalanine or tryptophan at the CDR3 end, a read error is likely. The DNA is omitted, as the CDR3 cannot be located on it reliably, and the CDR3 follows TCRdb's listing. V is TRBV12-3 or TRBV12-4 and J is TRBJ2-7; TRBD2, the D gene given by the table, was not confirmed from the DNA. Termini included, the CDR3 measures 15 amino acids. CDR3 protein: CASSSPGLSSYEQYS.

This clonotype was detected only a few times. The genes are TRBV3-1 and TRBJ2-3; D possibly corresponds to TRBD2 (5 bases). The CDR3 is 14 amino acids. V was shortened by 0 bases and J by 6 bases, with 10 bases between the two germline ends. The germline CDR1 and CDR2 sequences are LGHDT and YNNKEL (reference sequence). Here the CDR3 DNA reads TGTGCCAGCAGCCAAGAGCCTCCGGGGGATACGCAGTATTTT. It yields the protein CASSQEPPGDTQYF.

The chain carries TRBV2 and TRBJ2-3; 9 bases map to TRBD2. V shed 5 bases and J 3 bases; nucleotides not matched to a gene: 6. Germline lookup yields CDR1 SNHLY and CDR2 FYNNEI. The CDR3 has 15 amino acids. The CDR3 spells CASSLQGLATDTQYF. The CDR3 DNA reads TGTGCCAGCAGTCTCCAAGGACTAGCGACAGATACGCAGTATTTT. The whole variable domain, remainder taken from reference TRBV2 and TRBJ2-3, is EPEVTQTPSHQVTQMGQEVILRCVPISNHLYFYWYRQILGQKVEFLVSFYNNEISEKSEIFDDQFSVERPDGSNFTLKIRSTKLEDSAMYFCASSLQGLATDTQYFGPGTRLTVL.

A few counts support this clonotype. The chain couples TRBV4-2 to TRBJ2-1; no firm D call. This CDR3 is 13 amino acids long. Germline values: CDR1 LGHNA, CDR2 YNFKEQ. Trimming left V 0 bases short and J 5 bases short, with 5 bases between. The CDR3 sequence is CASSQEADNEQFF. Here the CDR3 DNA reads TGTGCCAGCAGCCAAGAGGCGGACAATGAGCAGTTCTTC.

The chain has TRBV10-3 and TRBJ2-1, with 7 bases identical to TRBD1. Germline V CDR1 and CDR2: ENHRY, SYGVKD. The CDR3 extends over 17 amino acids. V shed 0 bases and J 0 bases; nucleotides not matched to a gene: 5. The CDR3 DNA sequence: TGTGCCATCAGTGAGTCAAGGACAGGACCCTCCTACAATGAGCAGTTCTTC. Its translation: CAISESRTGPSYNEQFF.

The gene calls are TRBV28 and TRBJ2-7, with 9 bases matching TRBD1. Germline V gene data show CDR1 as MDHEN and CDR2 as SYDVKM. The CDR3 contains 16 residues. V dropped 5 bases and J dropped 1; count of bases not matched to a gene: 9. The CDR3: CASSIGGTGISYEQYF. CDR3 coding DNA: TGTGCCAGCAGTATAGGAGGGACAGGGATTTCCTACGAGCAGTACTTC.

In regard to this clonotype: One junction end disagrees with the germline gene, perhaps due to a read error. This sequence joins TRBV5-5 and TRBJ2-5; D is tentatively TRBD1 or TRBD2 (6 bases each). The CDR3 contains 16 residues. CDR1 is SGHKS, CDR2 YYEKEE, per germline (reference sequence). The CDR3 protein is CACSLDPGAIQETQYF. The CDR3 coding sequence is TGTGCCTGCAGCTTGGACCCGGGGGCCATCCAAGAGACCCAGTACTTC.

The chain uses TRBV7-3 and TRBJ2-5, with 8 bases identical to TRBD1. V shed 5 bases, J shed 5 bases, and the junction held 7 bases outside the gene matches. Germline CDR1 is SGHTA and CDR2 is FQGTGA. This CDR3 has 14 amino acids. This CDR3 is CASSQDRDTETQYF. In DNA form, the CDR3 reads TGTGCCAGCAGCCAGGACAGGGATACGGAGACCCAGTACTTC.

This clonotype was recorded a few times. The rearrangement uses TRBV4-2 and TRBJ2-7; TRBD2 agrees at 10 bases. The trim removed 0 bases at V and 0 bases at J, leaving 2 bases unmatched. The germline V gene encodes CDR1 LGHNA and CDR2 YNFKEQ. The CDR3 length is 16 residues. The CDR3 reads CASSQDLAGDSYEQYF. CDR3 in DNA: TGTGCCAGCAGCCAAGATCTAGCGGGGGACTCCTACGAGCAGTACTTC.

This chain uses TRBV11-1 with TRBJ2-7; D unresolved. V lost 3 bases and J lost 1, with 10 bases in between. Germline assignment: CDR1 SGHAT and CDR2 FQDESV (reference sequence). The CDR3 loop spans 14 amino acids. CDR3 in amino acids: CASSFLTGSYEQYF. In nucleotides, the CDR3 is TGTGCCAGCAGCTTCCTCACCGGATCCTACGAGCAGTACTTC.

In its sample, this clonotype was seen a few times. The V gene is TRBV20-1, the J gene TRBJ2-1, with TRBD2 identical over 11 bases. CDR1 DFQATT and CDR2 SNEGSKA come from the germline V gene (reference sequence). CDR3 length equals 15 residues. V lost 6 bases and J lost 1; bases outside the gene matches: 5. This CDR3 reads CSATTSGRSYNEQFF. DNA of the CDR3: TGCAGTGCCACCACTAGCGGGAGATCCTACAATGAGCAGTTCTTC.

This chain links TRBV5-1 with TRBJ2-3; the match to TRBD2 covers 12 bases. Looked up from germline, CDR1 is SGHRS and CDR2 is YFSETQ. J was trimmed by 11 bases and V by 0 bases; bases with no gene match: 13. This CDR3 has 17 residues. The CDR3 is CASSLALAGGLSRGQYF. CDR3 bases: TGCGCCAGCAGCTTGGCTCTAGCGGGAGGGCTCTCTCGGGGGCAGTATTTT.

The chain carries TRBV5-1 and TRBJ2-7; 13 bases are a match to TRBD2. The CDR3 is made up of 17 amino acids. V lost 4 bases, J lost 4 bases, and 11 bases stayed unmatched. From germline, CDR1 is SGHRS and CDR2 YFSETQ. As DNA, the CDR3 is TGCGCCAGCAGCCCACGGACTAGCGGGAGTTCGGTGTACGAGCAGTACTTC. Its protein is CASSPRTSGSSVYEQYF.

The chain uses TRBV15 and TRBJ2-7, with D unclear. CDR1 is LNHNV and CDR2 is YYDKDF in the germline V gene (reference sequence). CDR3 size: 15 residues. Deletions cut 3 bases from V and 2 bases from J, with 14 bases between. The CDR3 sequence: CATSSWPSVPYEQYF. The CDR3 DNA reads TGTGCCACCAGCAGCTGGCCCAGCGTGCCCTACGAGCAGTACTTC. The entire variable domain, with the rest obtained from reference TRBV15 and TRBJ2-7, is as follows: DAMVIQNPRYQVTQFGKPVTLSCSQTLNHNVMYWYQQKSSQAPKLLFHYYDKDFNNEADTPDNFQSRRPNTSFCFLDIRSPGLGDTAMYLCATSSWPSVPYEQYFGPGTRLTVT.

The chain has TRBV7-2 and TRBJ1-5; D is unresolved. Germline lookup yields CDR1 SGHTA and CDR2 FQGNSA. The CDR3 extends over 12 amino acids. Deletions cut 3 bases from V and 5 bases from J, with 5 bases between. The CDR3 nucleotides read TGTGCCAGCAGCTTGGGCCATCAGCCCCAGCATTTT. Protein sequence: CASSLGHQPQHF.

The rearrangement joins TRBV3-1 to TRBJ2-7; D not certain. The CDR3 is made up of 14 amino acids. Trimming shortened V by 1 base and J by 5 bases, and 12 bases separated the two germline ends. Germline values: CDR1 LGHDT, CDR2 YNNKEL (reference sequence). The CDR3 loop reads CASSQVAGDDEQYF. The CDR3 DNA sequence: TGTGCCAGCAGCCAAGTCGCCGGTGACGACGAGCAGTACTTC.

A remark on this clonotype: Possible read error: a much larger clone is one base away. The chain joins TRBV29-1 to TRBJ2-7; 7 bases are shared with TRBD2. This CDR3 comprises 12 residues. V was pared by 4 bases and J by 7 bases, with 7 bases of the junction left unmatched. In germline, CDR1 is SQVTM, CDR2 ANQGSEA. The CDR3: CSVGVGGGEQYF. For the CDR3, the DNA is TGCAGCGTTGGGGTGGGGGGGGGTGAGCAGTACTTC.

The J gene is TRBJ2-1, the V gene TRBV7-2, with TRBD2 identical over 9 bases. Germline CDR1 is SGHTA and CDR2 is FQGNSA. CDR3 length equals 17 residues. Losses at the gene ends were 4 bases for V and 0 bases for J; bases not matched to a gene: 7. The CDR3 here is CASSSGTSFSSYNEQFF. CDR3 DNA sequence: TGTGCCAGCAGCTCAGGGACTAGCTTTAGCTCCTACAATGAGCAGTTCTTC.

The genes are TRBV2 and TRBJ2-7; 8 nucleotides agree with TRBD1. The CDR3 runs 14 residues. The germline V gene encodes CDR1 SNHLY and CDR2 FYNNEI. J was trimmed by 2 bases and V by 8 bases; bases with no gene match: 8. The CDR3 loop reads CASRDPGQAYEQYF. CDR3 DNA: TGTGCCAGCCGGGACCCGGGACAGGCCTACGAGCAGTACTTC.

This clonotype was detected a few times. V gene TRBV2 combines with J gene TRBJ2-3; D may be TRBD1 or TRBD2 (6 bases each). Germline V gives CDR1 SNHLY, CDR2 FYNNEI. The CDR3 runs 15 residues. Trimming stripped 4 bases from V and 3 bases from J, with 14 bases between. CDR3 residues: CASSVDGGQTDTQYF. The DNA of the CDR3 is TGTGCCAGCAGTGTAGACGGGGGCCAAACAGATACGCAGTATTTT.

The chain recombines TRBV10-2 with TRBJ1-1; unclear D gene. Germline CDR1 reads WSHSY; CDR2 reads SAAADI. The CDR3 contains 11 residues. The V end lost 4 bases, the J end lost 6 bases, and 6 bases lay between the germline ends. CDR3 coding DNA: TGCGCCAGCAGTGGCCCGGCTGAAGCTTTCTTT. It encodes CASSGPAEAFF.

Notes on this clonotype: Relative to the germline gene, one junction end is altered; a read error may explain this. The chain employs TRBV7-9 and TRBJ1-1; possible D gene TRBD1, 5 bases. CDR1 is SEHNR and CDR2 is FQNEAQ in the germline V gene (reference sequence). The CDR3 sequence is 14 residues long. CDR3 in amino acids: CASSVAREATEAFF. Written as DNA, the CDR3 is TGTGCCAGCAGCGTAGCCAGGGAGGCGACTGAAGCTTTCTTT.

The chain joins TRBV5-1 to TRBJ1-4; 7 nucleotides line up with TRBD1. CDR1 SGHRS and CDR2 YFSETQ come from the germline V gene. CDR3 length equals 15 residues. Trimming took 3 bases from V and 8 from J; bases not matched to a gene: 10. The CDR3 sequence is CASSWDPQGEEKLFF. CDR3 bases: TGCGCCAGCAGCTGGGACCCTCAGGGGGAAGAAAAACTGTTTTTT.